This T cell receptor beta chain was sequenced during a study of vaccination effects on CD4 cells after COVID-19 (dated by TCRdb to the early 2020s). A note on the overall study: Participants received two doses of either the BNT162b2 or the mRNA-1273 mRNA SARS-CoV-2 vaccine. The study compared SARS-CoV-2 spike-specific CD4+ TCR repertoires before and after mRNA vaccination in COVID-19 convalescent patients and infection-naive vaccine recipients. A total of 9 to 11 COVID-19 convalescent patients and several SARS-CoV-2-naive healthy vaccine recipients were included in the full study. Cultures from other donors in the study were sequenced with the Oncomine TCR Beta short-read assay on an Illumina iSeq 100. Summary of the overall study and its limitations: The study was limited by a small number of convalescent patients and lacked early post-infection timepoints. Clones induced by infection and clones induced by vaccination both contracted markedly at late timepoints after vaccination, which fits with T cell responses waning over time. Among healthy vaccine recipients, nearly all vaccine-induced clones were SARS-CoV-2 mono-reactive, and only 1 of 255 was cross-reactive with common cold coronaviruses.

In the ViraFEST assay, PBMC were stimulated with viral peptide pools, and antigen-specific CD4+ T cell clonotypes were then identified by expansion using TCR sequencing. After about 9 days of culture, CD4+ T cells were isolated with the EasySep CD4+ T cell isolation kit. None of the healthy vaccine recipients had a prior SARS-CoV-2 infection, which was confirmed by nucleocapsid antibody tests that came back negative both before and after vaccination. Each well held around 2 million PBMC cultured in IMDM containing 5% human AB serum, about 10 IU/ml IL-2 and gentamicin, along with about 9.3 ug/ml peptides. On days 3 and 7, half of the culture medium was replaced with fresh IL-2-containing medium. Each peptide stimulation condition was cultured in triplicate wells unless otherwise noted. PBMC were separated from whole blood using Ficoll-Paque Plus gradient centrifugation and were then either cryopreserved at -140C or used fresh. The overlapping peptide pools covered the spike proteins of SARS-CoV-2 and of the common cold coronaviruses HCoV-NL63, HCoV-OC43 and HCoV-229E. The QIAamp micro DNA kit was used to extract genomic DNA from the cultured CD4+ T cells.

Spanning cysteine to phenylalanine, the CDR3 consists of 16 amino acids. Left in the record is the CDR3 DNA by itself, 48 bases read in frame from the first base. The germline V gene gives CDR1 as SNHLY and CDR2 as FYNNEI. Between the V and J ends, shortened by 2 bases and 2 bases respectively, the junction contains 13 bases. As for this clone: This receptor's antigen is unknown. Within one base of it there is no much larger clone, and no base qualities were kept.

To prepare the library, the immunoSEQ multiplex PCR assay was applied. DNA from the cultured and isolated CD4+ T cells underwent TCR beta CDR3 sequencing. The paper's data handling went like this. Non-productive TCR sequences were discarded, and reads were trimmed to the CDR3 region, with only CDR3s of 7 or more amino acids retained. The MANAFEST web app was used to pick out antigen-specific clonotypes by comparing their expansion in peptide wells with that in reference cultures. To be called positive, a clone needed expansion at FDR<0.05 compared with the reference and with all other wells, an odds ratio greater than 5, and a frequency greater than 0.1% in two replicate wells. Cross-reactive clonotypes were defined as significantly expanded in SARS-CoV-2 spike wells and in at least one common cold coronavirus spike condition. CDR3 similarity was assessed by Levenshtein distance using the stringdist R package, and unrooted trees were constructed with ape in R 3.6.1. In its TCRdb copy, this immuneACCESS table keeps in-frame sequences only and misses some clones. Where compared with another copy, unresolved V genes explain less than half of these, and the others have no known cause. Clone size and V and J calls were adopted from that table, with D and trimming inferred from the DNA. A total of about 71,000 clones appear in this sample, roughly 70% of them only once. About 4.1% of the sample lies in the top ten.

Sequenced here: CD4+ T cells from PBMCs cultured with HCoV-OC43 spike peptides, sampled before COVID-19 vaccination. The cell subset or site tag for this specimen amounts to: HCoV-OC43 spike overlapping peptide pool stimulation. This clonotype was sampled from a human donor who received a COVID-19 vaccine. The chain couples TRBV2 to TRBJ1-3; no D gene can be assigned with confidence. At the DNA level, the sequence is TGTGCCAGCAGTGAATTAGAGGGAAGGGCTGGAAACACCATATATTTT. This encodes CASSELEGRAGNTIYF.